These T cell receptor beta chains were read from a single sample in a study of PD-L1 blockade in urothelial cancer. Profiling relied on immunoSEQ multiplex PCR, and the TCRdb table lists in-frame clones only, not all of them. This repertoire shows 40,000 to 45,000 clones, 83% found once; its top ten account for roughly 16%. Material: PBMCs, obtained around atezolizumab (anti-PD-L1) treatment. The receptors here all came from a man in his fifties or sixties with urothelial cancer. Both conserved end residues are part of each CDR3. D genes are given only for firm matches. The size field is filled for only some rows; it gives once, few, many or a size class.

clone_size	j_call	v_call	d_call	cdr3_nt	cdr3_aa
.	TRBJ1-2	TRBV19	TRBD1	TGTGCCAGTACCCCCGTAGGGGACAGCCGGAACTATGGCTACACCTTC	CASTPVGDSRNYGYTF
few	TRBJ2-2	TRBV4-2	.	TGTGCCAGCAGCCAAGATAGCGAGGGCGCCAACACCGGGGAGCTGTTTTTT	CASSQDSEGANTGELFF
.	TRBJ1-4	TRBV28	.	TGTGCCAGCAGTTTTGGACAGATGATTGAAAAACTGTTTTTT	CASSFGQMIEKLFF
.	TRBJ1-6	TRBV19	TRBD1	TGTGCCAGTAGTACGGACAGGGCCCATTCACCCCTCCACTTT	CASSTDRAHSPLHF
once	TRBJ1-2	TRBV7-2	.	TGTGCCAGCAGCCCGGGGGGGGGTCTGCAAATGGATGGCTACACCTTC	CASSPGGGLQMDGYTF
.	TRBJ1-6	TRBV5-1	.	TGCGCCAGCAGCCCGACGGGGGGTGCGGCTTATAATTCACCCCTCCACTTT	CASSPTGGAAYNSPLHF
.	TRBJ1-3	TRBV2	.	TGTGCCAGCACTTTCTCTGGAAACACCATATATTTT	CASTFSGNTIYF
.	TRBJ2-3	TRBV6-6	TRBD2	TGTGCCAGCAGTTACTCGGCGGGAGAAACAGATACGCAGTATTTT	CASSYSAGETDTQYF
.	TRBJ2-3	TRBV6-1	TRBD2	TGTGCCAGCAGTGAAGTTGTAGCGGGGGGTGCAACAGATACGCAGTATTTT	CASSEVVAGGATDTQYF
.	TRBJ1-1	TRBV13	TRBD1	TGTGCCAGCAGCTCTACACAGGGGGCGGACACTGAAGCTTTCTTT	CASSSTQGADTEAFF
.	TRBJ2-7	TRBV5-1	.	TGCGCCAGCAGCTTGGCGGACATCCGACCCTACGAGCAGTACTTC	CASSLADIRPYEQYF
.	TRBJ2-3	TRBV13	.	TGTGCCAGCAGCTCACCTGGCGGGATGGGTACGCAGTATTTT	CASSSPGGMGTQYF
few	TRBJ2-7	TRBV30	.	TGTGCCTGGAGTGTAGGGCGGGGCGAGCAGTACTTC	CAWSVGRGEQYF
.	TRBJ1-5	TRBV30	TRBD1	TGTGCCTGGAGCCGTGGGACAGACCAAAATCAGCCCCAGCATTTT	CAWSRGTDQNQPQHF
few	TRBJ2-6	TRBV5-1	TRBD2	TGCGCCAGCAGCCCTGGACTAGCGGGGGGGCCGACTGGGGCCAACGTCCTGACTTTC	CASSPGLAGGPTGANVLTF
.	TRBJ2-5	TRBV19	TRBD1	TGTGCCAGTAGTGCTGGACAGGGTGGCGAGACCCAGTACTTC	CASSAGQGGETQYF
few	TRBJ2-2	TRBV5-8	.	TGTGCCAGCAGCCCACGTTCCCGGCGCAGCGGTGCGACCGGGGAGCTGTTTTTT	CASSPRSRRSGATGELFF
.	TRBJ2-7	TRBV5-5	TRBD2	TGTGCCAGCAGCTCCCCGGGACTAGCGGGAAGTTACGAGCAGTACTTC	CASSSPGLAGSYEQYF
few	TRBJ1-3	TRBV6-1	.	TGTGCCAGCAGTGAAATCGGGGGGCCAAGAAACACCATATATTTT	CASSEIGGPRNTIYF
.	TRBJ2-7	TRBV7-9	TRBD2	TGTGCCAGCAGCTTGGGACTAGCGGGGTTTGGGGAGCAGTACTTC	CASSLGLAGFGEQYF
.	TRBJ1-2	TRBV21-1	.	TGTGCCAGCAGGTTTAGGGACAGCCTTTGGGGCTACACCTTC	CASRFRDSLWGYTF
.	TRBJ1-1	TRBV7-2	.	TGTGCCAGCAGCCTAGTGGGCAGGGGCGGCACTGAAGCTTTCTTT	CASSLVGRGGTEAFF
.	TRBJ2-3	TRBV10-2	TRBD2	TGCGCCAGCAGTGGTCCACTAGCGGGGGGGCTGACAGATACGCAGTATTTT	CASSGPLAGGLTDTQYF
.	TRBJ2-7	TRBV4-2	TRBD2	TGTGCCAGCAGCCAGGCGACTAGCCTCTACGAGCAGTACTTC	CASSQATSLYEQYF
.	TRBJ2-3	TRBV7-9	TRBD2	TGTGCCAGCAGCCCCCGGGGAGGGGAGGCAGATACGCAGTATTTT	CASSPRGGEADTQYF
.	TRBJ1-1	TRBV15	.	TGTGCCACCAGCAGGGAGACCGGACAGAACACTGAAGCTTTCTTT	CATSRETGQNTEAFF
medium-sized	TRBJ2-1	TRBV2	.	TGTGCCAGCAGGCTACCCTACAATGAGCAGTTCTTC	CASRLPYNEQFF
few	TRBJ2-1	TRBV19	.	TGTGCCAGTAGTGAATCAGCTGGGGCGTCCTACAATGAGCAGTTCTTC	CASSESAGASYNEQFF
.	TRBJ1-6	TRBV7-6	.	TGTGCCAGCACTATAGCGGGGGGTTCCTATAATTCACCCCTCCACTTT	CASTIAGGSYNSPLHF
.	TRBJ2-7	TRBV11-2	.	TGTGCCAGCAGCTTAGTTCGGGTCAGGGGGGCTTCCTACGAGCAGTACTTC	CASSLVRVRGASYEQYF
.	TRBJ2-5	TRBV9	TRBD2	TGTGCCAGCAGCTCCCTAGGGCTAGCGGGGGGGAACCAAGAGACCCAGTACTTC	CASSSLGLAGGNQETQYF
.	TRBJ2-5	TRBV5-5	.	TGTGCCAGCAGCTGGCGGAGGCATCAAGAGACCCAGTACTTC	CASSWRRHQETQYF
.	TRBJ2-3	TRBV2	TRBD1	TGTGCCTCAAAGACAGGGGGCTTATACACAGATACGCAGTATTTT	CASKTGGLYTDTQYF
.	TRBJ1-6	TRBV28	TRBD1	TGTGCCAGCGTGGGACAGCTTTATTCACCCCTCCACTTT	CASVGQLYSPLHF
.	TRBJ1-2	TRBV2	TRBD1	TGTGCCAGCTTGAGGGACAGGGGCGACTACACCTTC	CASLRDRGDYTF
.	TRBJ2-5	TRBV4-1	TRBD1	TGCGCCAGCAGCCAAACAGGGGGCGCAGAGACCCAGTACTTC	CASSQTGGAETQYF
.	TRBJ2-3	TRBV11-1	TRBD2	TGTGCCAGCAGCTTAATTAGCGGGGGGCCCAGCACAGATACGCAGTATTTT	CASSLISGGPSTDTQYF
.	TRBJ1-1	TRBV29-1	.	TGCAGCTGGGCGGCGGGCTCTCTAAACACTGAAGCTTTCTTT	CSWAAGSLNTEAFF
.	TRBJ1-2	TRBV9	.	TGTGCCAGCAGCGTAGCTTTGAGGGAATCTGGTGGCTACACCTTC	CASSVALRESGGYTF
once	TRBJ1-1	TRBV5-5	.	TGTGCCAGCGAGGGTTTGACTGGCTATGAAGCTTTCTTT	CASEGLTGYEAFF
.	TRBJ1-5	TRBV30	.	TGTGCCTGGGGACCTTCTCCGGGAACCCTGCCCCAGCATTTT	CAWGPSPGTLPQHF
.	TRBJ2-7	TRBV5-1	TRBD1	TGCGCCAGCGAAATAGGACAGGGGTCCTACGAGCAGTACTTC	CASEIGQGSYEQYF
few	TRBJ2-2	TRBV4-2	TRBD2	TGTGCCAGCAGCCAGGGGGGACTAGCGGGGCTCACCGGGGAGCTGTTTTTT	CASSQGGLAGLTGELFF
.	TRBJ2-3	TRBV28	.	TGTGCCAGCAGCCAACCGTCGAAGGGGGGGCAGGATACGCAGTATTTT	CASSQPSKGGQDTQYF
few	TRBJ2-1	TRBV6-7	.	TGTGCCAGCAGTGGCCGGGACTTCTACAATGAGCAGTTCTTC	CASSGRDFYNEQFF
once	TRBJ2-1	TRBV5-1	TRBD2	TGCGCCAGCAGCCCCGCGGGGGGGAACACCTACAATGAGCAGTTCTTC	CASSPAGGNTYNEQFF
once	TRBJ1-3	TRBV19	.	TGTGCCAGTACCCGAGGGGGCTCTGGAAACACCATATATTTT	CASTRGGSGNTIYF
.	TRBJ2-5	TRBV14	TRBD1	TGTGCCAGCAGCCCTCGGACAGGGCAAGAGACCCAGTACTTC	CASSPRTGQETQYF
.	TRBJ2-7	TRBV30	.	TGTGCCTGGAGGATTCGGGGGTCCTCCTACGAGCAGTACTTC	CAWRIRGSSYEQYF
medium-sized	TRBJ1-5	TRBV28	.	TGTGCCAGCAGTTTGTCCGATCAGCCCCAGCATTTT	CASSLSDQPQHF
.	TRBJ1-2	TRBV6-5	TRBD1	TGTGCCAGCAGTTACTCTCCGGACAGGGCCGAAGGCTACACCTTC	CASSYSPDRAEGYTF
.	TRBJ2-3	TRBV5-6	.	TGTGCCAGCAGCTTGACGGTGGGCCTCGGGGGAGATACGCAGTATTTT	CASSLTVGLGGDTQYF
.	TRBJ2-1	TRBV7-9	TRBD2	TGTGCCAGCAGCTTAGGCGGGACTAGCGGGGCATACAATGAGCAGTTCTTC	CASSLGGTSGAYNEQFF